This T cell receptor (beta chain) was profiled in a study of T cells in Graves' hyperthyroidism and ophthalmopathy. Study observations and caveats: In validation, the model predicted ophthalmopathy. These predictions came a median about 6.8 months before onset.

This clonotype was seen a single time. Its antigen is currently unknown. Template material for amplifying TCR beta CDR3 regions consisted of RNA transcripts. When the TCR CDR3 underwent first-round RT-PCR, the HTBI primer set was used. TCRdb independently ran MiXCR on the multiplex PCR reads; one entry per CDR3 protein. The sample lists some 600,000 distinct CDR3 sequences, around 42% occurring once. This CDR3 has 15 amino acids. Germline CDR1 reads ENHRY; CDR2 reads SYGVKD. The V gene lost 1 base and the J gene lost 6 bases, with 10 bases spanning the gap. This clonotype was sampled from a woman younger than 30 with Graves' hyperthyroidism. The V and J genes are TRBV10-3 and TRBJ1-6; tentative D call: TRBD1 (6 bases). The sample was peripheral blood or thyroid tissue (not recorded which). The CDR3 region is CAISELKGVNSPLHF. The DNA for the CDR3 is TGTGCCATCAGTGAGTTGAAGGGGGTTAATTCACCCCTCCACTTT.